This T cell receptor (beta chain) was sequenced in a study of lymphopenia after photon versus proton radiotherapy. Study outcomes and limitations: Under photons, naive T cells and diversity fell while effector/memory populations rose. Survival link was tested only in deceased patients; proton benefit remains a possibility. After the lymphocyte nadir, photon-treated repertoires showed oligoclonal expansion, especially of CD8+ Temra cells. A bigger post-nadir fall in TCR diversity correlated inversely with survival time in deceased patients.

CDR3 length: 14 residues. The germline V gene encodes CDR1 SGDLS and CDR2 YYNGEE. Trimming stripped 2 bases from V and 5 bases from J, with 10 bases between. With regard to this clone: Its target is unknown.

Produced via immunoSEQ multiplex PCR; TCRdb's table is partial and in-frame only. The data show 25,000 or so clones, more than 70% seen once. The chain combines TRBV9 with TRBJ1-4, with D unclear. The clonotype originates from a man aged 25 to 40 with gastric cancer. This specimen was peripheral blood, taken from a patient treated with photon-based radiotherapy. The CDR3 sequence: CASSVTHSNEKLFF. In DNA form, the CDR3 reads TGTGCCAGCAGCGTTACCCACTCCAATGAAAAACTGTTTTTT.